Included here is one T cell receptor beta chain sequence, with context. Other DNA sequences in the same sample also yield this CDR3. Trimming removed 5 bases from V and 7 bases from J, with 8 bases in between. CDR1 and CDR2 (germline): SGHTA, FQGNSA. The CDR3 consists of 12 residues. A split of CD4+ cells into CD45RA+ naive and CD45RA-negative memory subsets was performed. The deep-level immunoSEQ assay was used. Sequencing was performed with immunoSEQ multiplex PCR; in TCRdb, only in-frame clones are kept and a portion is missing. The sample lists some 900,000 clones; less than 85% were seen once. The sample belongs to a study of shared clonotypes between healthy human individuals.

The sequenced material came from memory CD4+ T cells sorted from blood. The subset is: CD45RA-negative fraction. This clonotype was obtained from a young man in good health. V gene TRBV7-2 combines with J gene TRBJ2-2; no clear D. CDR3 loop: CASSLDVGELFF. The CDR3 DNA is TGTGCCAGCAGCCTAGATGTCGGGGAGCTGTTTTTT.